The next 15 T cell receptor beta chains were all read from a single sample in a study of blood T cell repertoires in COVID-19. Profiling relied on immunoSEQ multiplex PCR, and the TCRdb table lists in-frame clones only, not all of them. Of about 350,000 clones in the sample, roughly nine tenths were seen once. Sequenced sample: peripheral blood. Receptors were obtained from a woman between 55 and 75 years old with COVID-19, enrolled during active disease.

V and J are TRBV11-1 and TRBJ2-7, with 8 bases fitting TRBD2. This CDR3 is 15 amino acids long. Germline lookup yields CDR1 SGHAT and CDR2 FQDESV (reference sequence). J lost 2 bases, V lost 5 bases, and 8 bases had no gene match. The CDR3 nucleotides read TGTGCCAGCAGCCACAGCGGGGGCTTAGCCTACGAGCAGTACTTC. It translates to CASSHSGGLAYEQYF.

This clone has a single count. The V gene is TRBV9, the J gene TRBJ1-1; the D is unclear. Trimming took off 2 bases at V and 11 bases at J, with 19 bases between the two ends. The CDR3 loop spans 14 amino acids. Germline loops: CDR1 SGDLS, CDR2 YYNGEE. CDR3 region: CASSVYPTSSAAFF. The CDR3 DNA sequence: TGTGCCAGCAGCGTCTATCCAACCTCCTCTGCGGCTTTCTTT.

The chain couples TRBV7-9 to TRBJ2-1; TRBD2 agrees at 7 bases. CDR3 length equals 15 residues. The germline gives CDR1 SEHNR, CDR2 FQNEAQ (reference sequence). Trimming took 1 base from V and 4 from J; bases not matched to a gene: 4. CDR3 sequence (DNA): TGTGCCAGCAGCTTAGAAGGGACTAAGTACAATGAGCAGTTCTTC. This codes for CASSLEGTKYNEQFF.

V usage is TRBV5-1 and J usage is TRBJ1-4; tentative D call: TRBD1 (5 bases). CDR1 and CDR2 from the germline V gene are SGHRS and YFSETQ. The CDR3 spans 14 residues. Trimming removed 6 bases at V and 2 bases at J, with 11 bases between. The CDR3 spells CASKGLVTNEKLFF. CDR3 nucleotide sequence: TGCGCCAGCAAGGGGCTTGTCACTAATGAAAAACTGTTTTTT. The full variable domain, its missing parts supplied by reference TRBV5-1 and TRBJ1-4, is KAGVTQTPRYLIKTRGQQVTLSCSPISGHRSVSWYQQTPGQGLQFLFEYFSETQRNKGNFPGRFSGRQFSNSRSEMNVSTLELGDSALYLCASKGLVTNEKLFFGSGTQLSVL.

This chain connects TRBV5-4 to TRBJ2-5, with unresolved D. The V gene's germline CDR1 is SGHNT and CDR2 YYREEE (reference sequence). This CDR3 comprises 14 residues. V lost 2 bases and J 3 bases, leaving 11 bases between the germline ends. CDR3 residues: CASSFRNEEETQYF. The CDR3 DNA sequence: TGTGCCAGCAGCTTCAGGAACGAAGAAGAGACCCAGTACTTC.

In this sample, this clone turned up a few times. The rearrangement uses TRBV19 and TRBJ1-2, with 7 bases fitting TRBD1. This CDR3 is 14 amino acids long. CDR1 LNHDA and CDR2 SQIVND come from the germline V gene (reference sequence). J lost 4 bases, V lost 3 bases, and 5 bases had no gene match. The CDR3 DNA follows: TGTGCCAGTAGTATTGGGACAGTGAGCTATGGCTACACCTTC. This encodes CASSIGTVSYGYTF.

The CDR3 is CASSFGSSPLHF. CDR3 nucleotide sequence: TGTGCCAGCAGTTTTGGGAGTTCACCCCTCCACTTT. The chain employs TRBV27 and TRBJ1-6; D is unclear. Germline V CDR1 and CDR2: MNHEY, SMNVEV (reference sequence). The CDR3 has 12 residues. V lost 3 bases and J lost 9, with 6 bases in between.

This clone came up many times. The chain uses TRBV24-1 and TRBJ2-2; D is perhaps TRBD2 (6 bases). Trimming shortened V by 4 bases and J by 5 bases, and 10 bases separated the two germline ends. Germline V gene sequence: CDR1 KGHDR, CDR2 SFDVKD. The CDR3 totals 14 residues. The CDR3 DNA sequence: TGTGCCACCAGTGAATCACGGGGGACCGGGGAGCTGTTTTTT. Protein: CATSESRGTGELFF.

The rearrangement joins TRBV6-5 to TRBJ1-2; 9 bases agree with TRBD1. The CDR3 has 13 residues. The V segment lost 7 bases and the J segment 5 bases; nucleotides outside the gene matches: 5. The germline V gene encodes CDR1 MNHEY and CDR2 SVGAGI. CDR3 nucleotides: TGTGCCAGCACCTCCGGGACAGGGTATGGCTACACCTTC. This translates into CASTSGTGYGYTF.

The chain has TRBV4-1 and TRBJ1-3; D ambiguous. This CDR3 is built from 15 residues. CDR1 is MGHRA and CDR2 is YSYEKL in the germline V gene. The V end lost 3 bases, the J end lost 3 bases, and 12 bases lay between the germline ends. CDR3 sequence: CASSQAPGSGNTIYF. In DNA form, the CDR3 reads TGCGCCAGCAGCCAGGCTCCTGGGAGTGGAAACACCATATATTTT.

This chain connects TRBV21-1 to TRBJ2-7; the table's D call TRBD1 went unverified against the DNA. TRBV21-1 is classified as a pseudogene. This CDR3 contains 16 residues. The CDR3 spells CASSKITAGGAREQYF. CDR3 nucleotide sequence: TGTGCCAGCAGCAAAATTACTGCTGGTGGGGCTCGCGAGCAGTACTTC.

The CDR3 DNA follows: TGTGCCATCAGTGAGTCGTGGGGGACTAGCGGGGGCGGAGAGACCCAGTACTTC. Translation gives CAISESWGTSGGGETQYF. This chain uses TRBV10-3 with TRBJ2-5; 14 bases fit TRBD2. V shed 0 bases and J 4 bases; nucleotides not matched to a gene: 7. CDR3 length: 18 residues. CDR1 and CDR2 from the germline V gene are ENHRY and SYGVKD.

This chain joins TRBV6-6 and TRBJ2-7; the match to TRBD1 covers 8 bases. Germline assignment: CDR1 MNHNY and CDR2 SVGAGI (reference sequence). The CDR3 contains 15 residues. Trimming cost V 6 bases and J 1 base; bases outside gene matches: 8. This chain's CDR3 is CASSRDRGPSYEQYF. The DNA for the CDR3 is TGTGCCAGCAGCCGAGACAGGGGCCCGTCCTACGAGCAGTACTTC.

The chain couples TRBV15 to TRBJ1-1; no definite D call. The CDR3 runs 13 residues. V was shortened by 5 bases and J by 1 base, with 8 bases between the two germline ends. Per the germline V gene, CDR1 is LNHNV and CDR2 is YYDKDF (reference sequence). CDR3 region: CATSGRSNTEAFF. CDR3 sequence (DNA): TGTGCCACCAGCGGCAGGTCGAACACTGAAGCTTTCTTT.

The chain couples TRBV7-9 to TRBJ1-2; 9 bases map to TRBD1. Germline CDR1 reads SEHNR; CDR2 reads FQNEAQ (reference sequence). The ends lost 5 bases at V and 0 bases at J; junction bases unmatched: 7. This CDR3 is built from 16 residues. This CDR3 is CASSRDREMANYGYTF. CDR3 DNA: TGTGCCAGCAGCCGGGACAGGGAGATGGCTAACTATGGCTACACCTTC.